The 21 T cell receptor beta chains given below trace back to one sample, sequenced in a study of T cell repertoires in cytomegalovirus infection. The antigens of these receptors remain unknown. TCRdb recomputed calls from the reads with MiXCR, one row per CDR3 protein. The sample gives about 500,000 distinct CDR3 sequences, roughly a third of which show up once; 15% to 20% is in the top ten. The specimen was cultured PBMCs, collected from culture after CMV antigen stimulation. Receptor source: a human donor in good health (CMV status not recorded). Some clones in this sample may be carry-over from other donors' samples.

This chain links TRBV20-1 with TRBJ2-7, with 7 bases aligning to TRBD1. Germline V gene lookup returns CDR1 DFQATT and CDR2 SNEGSKA (reference sequence). This CDR3 is built from 15 residues. Trimming at V came to 3 bases and at J to 2 bases, leaving 10 bases not matched to a gene. The CDR3 coding sequence is TGCAGTGCTAGCGATAGACAGGGATCCCCCTACGAGCAGTACTTC. It encodes CSASDRQGSPYEQYF.

This clonotype was detected a few times. The V gene is TRBV6-2 or TRBV6-3, the J gene TRBJ2-1; TRBD2 agrees at 10 bases. In germline, CDR1 is MNHEY, CDR2 SVGEGT. V was pared by 0 bases and J by 16 bases, with 12 bases of the junction left unmatched. The CDR3 totals 15 residues. CDR3 bases: TGTGCCAGCAGTTACTCGTCTAGCGGGAGTCCCCCGTCTTTCTTC. Protein product: CASSYSSSGSPPSFF.

This chain uses TRBV11-2 with TRBJ1-2, with 7 bases fitting TRBD1. This CDR3 has 16 residues. Trimming cost V 0 bases and J 2 bases; bases outside gene matches: 6. Germline-derived CDR1 and CDR2 are SGHAT and FQNNGV. In nucleotides, the CDR3 is TGTGCCAGCAGCTTAGATGTTCCGACAGGGAACTATGGCTACACCTTC. The encoded protein is CASSLDVPTGNYGYTF.

The CDR3 is CATSDPRDRGTDTQYF. Here the CDR3 DNA reads TGTGCCACCAGTGATCCGCGGGACAGGGGGACAGATACGCAGTATTTT. The V gene is TRBV24-1, the J gene TRBJ2-3, with 11 bases that match TRBD1. Germline V gene data show CDR1 as KGHDR and CDR2 as SFDVKD. The CDR3 consists of 16 residues. V was pared by 3 bases and J by 3 bases, with 4 bases of the junction left unmatched.

V usage is TRBV6-1 and J usage is TRBJ2-5, with a weak D call TRBD2 (6 bases). Trimming took off 6 bases at V and 2 bases at J, with 19 bases between the two ends. Looked up from germline, CDR1 is MNHNS and CDR2 is SASEGT. CDR3 length: 16 residues. CDR3 region: CASRSGEGHSQETQYF. CDR3 bases: TGTGCCAGCAGGTCGGGGGAAGGACACTCGCAAGAGACCCAGTACTTC.

The V gene is TRBV6-1, the J gene TRBJ2-3; unclear D gene. CDR1 is MNHNS and CDR2 is SASEGT in the germline V gene. The germline V and J ends were trimmed by 3 bases and 2 bases, with 6 bases remaining between them. The CDR3 runs 13 residues. The CDR3 DNA reads TGTGCCAGCAGTGACCAGATCACAGATACGCAGTATTTT. This translates into CASSDQITDTQYF.

This clonotype was counted only a few times. The V gene is TRBV7-2, the J gene TRBJ1-1; no firm D call. Germline V lookup: CDR1 SGHTA, CDR2 FQGNSA. Trimming pared 1 base from V and 1 base from J, leaving 7 bases between. The CDR3 covers 14 residues. In DNA, the CDR3 is TGTGCCAGCAGCTTAGTCACCACGAACACTGAAGCTTTCTTT. It specifies CASSLVTTNTEAFF.

With regard to this clonotype: In this CDR3 the conserved last residue, phenylalanine or tryptophan, is missing, so a read error is likely. The gene calls are TRBV4-1 and TRBJ2-1; D remains ambiguous. The V gene's germline CDR1 is MGHRA and CDR2 YSYEKL. The length of the CDR3 is 17 residues. V dropped 5 bases and J dropped 0 bases, with 17 bases sitting between them. In DNA, the CDR3 is TGCGCCAGCAGCTCAGCGCTACTCCTGCGCTCCTACAATGAGCAGTTCTCC. This encodes CASSSALLLRSYNEQFS.

The rearrangement joins TRBV12-3 or TRBV12-4 to TRBJ1-6; D is perhaps TRBD1 (6 bases). The ends were cut back, 1 base at V and 7 bases at J, with 11 bases in the middle. The CDR3 has 15 amino acids. This CDR3 is CASSLDVRGNSPLHF. CDR3 in DNA: TGTGCCAGCAGTTTAGATGTCAGGGGCAATTCACCCCTCCACTTT.

The genes are TRBV6-2 or TRBV6-3 and TRBJ2-2; D assignment may be TRBD1 or TRBD2 (5 bases each). The CDR3 loop spans 15 amino acids. Germline CDR1 MNHEY, CDR2 SVGEGT. Trimming stripped 2 bases from V and 2 bases from J, with 9 bases between. The CDR3 here is CASSYMWDNTGELFF. The CDR3 DNA is TGTGCCAGCAGTTACATGTGGGACAACACCGGGGAGCTGTTTTTT.

Many counts were recorded for this clonotype. V gene TRBV4-2 combines with J gene TRBJ1-6, with 7 bases identical to TRBD1. The CDR3 covers 17 residues. Trimming cost V 3 bases and J 0 bases; bases outside gene matches: 5. Germline V gives CDR1 LGHNA, CDR2 YNFKEQ. The CDR3 sequence is CASSQGTASSYNSPLHF. Here the CDR3 DNA reads TGTGCCAGCAGCCAGGGGACAGCGAGCTCCTATAATTCACCCCTCCACTTT.

This clonotype was seen a few times. The chain is built from TRBV6-2 or TRBV6-3 and TRBJ1-1; D uncertain. V was cut by 7 bases and J by 6 bases, with 21 bases left in between. Germline CDR1 MNHEY, CDR2 SVGEGT. The CDR3 contains 15 residues. CDR3 sequence reads: CASTDIGVGSSEAFF. The CDR3 region has the DNA TGTGCCAGCACCGATATCGGGGTCGGGAGTTCTGAAGCTTTCTTT.

V gene TRBV25-1 combines with J gene TRBJ2-3; D perhaps matches TRBD2 (6 bases). Germline V gives CDR1 MGHDK, CDR2 SYGVNS. The CDR3 is made up of 13 amino acids. V lost 2 bases and J lost 11, with 14 bases in between. The CDR3 sequence is CASSEMPGEGQYF. As DNA, the CDR3 is TGTGCCAGCAGTGAAATGCCGGGAGAAGGGCAGTATTTT.

The table lists this clonotype with many counts. This sequence joins TRBV6-2 or TRBV6-3 and TRBJ1-5; the D gene is possibly TRBD1 (6 bases). Between the trimmed V and J ends, which lost 0 bases and 7 bases, there was a span of 22 bases. The CDR3 totals 18 residues. The germline V gene encodes CDR1 MNHEY and CDR2 SVGEGT. The CDR3 loop is CASSYSPPTGGEHQPQHF. The CDR3 DNA follows: TGTGCCAGCAGTTACTCCCCTCCGACAGGAGGGGAGCACCAGCCCCAGCATTTT.

This clonotype was recorded many times. The chain has TRBV20-1 and TRBJ2-3; TRBD2 agrees at 15 bases. V trimming: 3 bases; J trimming: 0 bases; junction bases outside the gene matches: 7. The CDR3 consists of 18 residues. Looked up from germline, CDR1 is DFQATT and CDR2 is SNEGSKA (reference sequence). CDR3 nucleotides: TGCAGTGCTAGCCCCGGACTAGCGGGAGGGGCTAGCACAGATACGCAGTATTTT. Its protein is CSASPGLAGGASTDTQYF.

V gene TRBV29-1 combines with J gene TRBJ1-1; no firm D call. V was pared by 4 bases and J by 6 bases, with 15 bases between. The CDR3 consists of 13 residues. Germline CDR1 and CDR2: SQVTM and ANQGSEA. The CDR3 sequence: CSVARGEGPEAFF. CDR3 DNA: TGCAGCGTTGCCCGGGGTGAAGGTCCTGAAGCTTTCTTT.

This chain connects TRBV7-9 to TRBJ2-3, with 8 bases aligning to TRBD1. Looked up from germline, CDR1 is SEHNR and CDR2 is FQNEAQ (reference sequence). Trimming cost V 5 bases and J 0 bases; bases outside gene matches: 7. There are 16 residues in the CDR3. Here the CDR3 DNA reads TGTGCCAGCAGCCCACGGGACAGGATGAGCACAGATACGCAGTATTTT. As protein: CASSPRDRMSTDTQYF.

This clonotype was detected a few times. The chain carries TRBV24-1 and TRBJ2-1; a weak D match, TRBD1 (6 bases). The CDR3 is made up of 13 amino acids. CDR1 KGHDR and CDR2 SFDVKD come from the germline V gene. V was shortened by 4 bases and J by 8 bases, with 11 bases between the two germline ends. CDR3 loop: CATSDPGVHEQFF. DNA of the CDR3: TGTGCCACCAGTGACCCAGGGGTACATGAGCAGTTCTTC.

The chain links TRBV7-2 to TRBJ2-1; TRBD2 matches 12 bases. The CDR3 is 16 residues long. CDR1 and CDR2 (germline): SGHTA, FQGNSA. V trimming: 6 bases; J trimming: 4 bases; junction bases outside the gene matches: 7. The CDR3 DNA sequence: TGTGCCAGCAGGTTGACTAGCGGGAGTGTTTACAATGAGCAGTTCTTC. It yields the protein CASRLTSGSVYNEQFF. The entire variable domain, with the rest obtained from reference TRBV7-2 and TRBJ2-1, is as follows: GAGVSQSPSNKVTEKGKDVELRCDPISGHTALYWYRQSLGQGLEFLIYFQGNSAPDKSGLPSDRFSAERTGGSVSTLTIQRTQQEDSAVYLCASRLTSGSVYNEQFFGPGTRLTVL.

This sequence joins TRBV7-9 and TRBJ2-2; 7 bases fit TRBD2. Trimming removed 5 bases from V and 4 bases from J; junction bases left unmatched: 4. The CDR3 covers 14 residues. From germline, CDR1 is SEHNR and CDR2 FQNEAQ (reference sequence). The CDR3 DNA reads as TGTGCCAGCAGCCCCCGGACTAGCACCGGGGAGCTGTTTTTT. Residues: CASSPRTSTGELFF. Full variable domain (remainder filled in from reference TRBV7-9 and TRBJ2-2): DTGVSQNPRHKITKRGQNVTFRCDPISEHNRLYWYRQTLGQGPEFLTYFQNEAQLEKSRLLSDRFSAERPKGSFSTLEIQRTEQGDSAMYLCASSPRTSTGELFFGEGSRLTVL.

This clonotype occurred a few times. V and J are TRBV7-9 and TRBJ2-5; no firm D call. In germline, CDR1 is SEHNR, CDR2 FQNEAQ (reference sequence). Trimming removed 4 bases at V and 5 bases at J, with 8 bases between. This CDR3 comprises 12 residues. DNA of the CDR3: TGTGCCAGCAGCTCATCCTCTGAGACCCAGTACTTC. Its translation is CASSSSSETQYF.